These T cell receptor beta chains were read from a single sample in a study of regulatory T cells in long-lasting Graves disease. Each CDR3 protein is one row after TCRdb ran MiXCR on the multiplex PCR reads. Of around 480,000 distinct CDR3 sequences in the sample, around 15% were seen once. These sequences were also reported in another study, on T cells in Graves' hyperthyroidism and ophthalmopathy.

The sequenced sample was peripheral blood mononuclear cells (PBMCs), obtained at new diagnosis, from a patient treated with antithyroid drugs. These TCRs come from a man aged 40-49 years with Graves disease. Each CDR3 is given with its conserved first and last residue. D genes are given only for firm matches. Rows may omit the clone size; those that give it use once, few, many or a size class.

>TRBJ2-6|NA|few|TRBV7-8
TGTGCCAGCAGCTTAGGCCAGACATCTGGGGCCAACGTCCTGACTTTC
CASSLGQTSGANVLTF
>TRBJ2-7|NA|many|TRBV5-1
TGCGCCAGCAGCTTCCGGGACATGCCCTACGAGCAGTACTTC
CASSFRDMPYEQYF
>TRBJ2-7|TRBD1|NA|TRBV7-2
TGTGCCAGCAGCTTCCCCGGGACAGGGCTCCGCGAGCAGTACTTC
CASSFPGTGLREQYF
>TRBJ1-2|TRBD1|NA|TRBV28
TGTGCCAGCAGTACAGAGGGGGCTACTTATGGCTACACCTTC
CASSTEGATYGYTF
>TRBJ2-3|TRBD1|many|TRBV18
TGTGCCAGCTCACCACCGGACAGGGGGCGAGGAGATACGCAGTATTTT
CASSPPDRGRGDTQYF
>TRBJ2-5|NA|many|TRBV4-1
TGCGCCAGCAGCCAAGAAAGGTTTGGGGAGGAGACCCAGTACTTC
CASSQERFGEETQYF
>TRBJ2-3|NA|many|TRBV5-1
TGTGCCAGCAGCTTGGGGAGACTCACAGATACGCAGTATTTT
CASSLGRLTDTQYF
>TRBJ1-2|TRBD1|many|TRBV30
TGTGCCTGGAGCTGGACAGGGGGCGGCTATGGCTACACCTTC
CAWSWTGGGYGYTF
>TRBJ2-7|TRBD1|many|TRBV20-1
TGCAGTGCTACCTGGACAGGGGGAAATCGCGAGCAGTACTTC
CSATWTGGNREQYF
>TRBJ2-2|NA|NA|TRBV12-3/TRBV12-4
TGTGCCAGCAGCGGACGGACAGACACCGGGGAGCTGTTTTTT
CASSGRTDTGELFF
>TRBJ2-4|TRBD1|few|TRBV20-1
TGCAGCGTCTTAACAGGGGTCTTGTCCAAAAACATTCAGTACTTC
CSVLTGVLSKNIQYF
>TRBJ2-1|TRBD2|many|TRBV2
TGTGCCAGCAGTGAAGTAGCGGGAGGTTTTTTATACAATGAGCAGTTCTTC
CASSEVAGGFLYNEQFF
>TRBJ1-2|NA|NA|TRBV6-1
TGTGCCAGCAGGACTAACTATGGCTACACCTTC
CASRTNYGYTF
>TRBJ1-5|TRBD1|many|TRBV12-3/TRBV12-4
TGTGCCAGCAGCACGGGACAGGGTTATCAGCCCCAGCATTTT
CASSTGQGYQPQHF
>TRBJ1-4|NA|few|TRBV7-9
TGTGCCAGCACCAAGCTGGGTGCAACTAATGAAAAACTGTTTTTT
CASTKLGATNEKLFF
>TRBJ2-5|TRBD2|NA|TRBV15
TGTGCCACCAGCAGGAACCTCGGACTAGCGGGAAGCCAAGAGACCCAGTACTTC
CATSRNLGLAGSQETQYF
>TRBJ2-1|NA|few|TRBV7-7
TGTGCTAGCAGCTTACATTTCGGGACCAGCAATGAGCAGTTCTTC
CASSLHFGTSNEQFF
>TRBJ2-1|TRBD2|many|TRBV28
TGTGCCAGCAGTTTATTACTTCGGGGGACTAGCGAAAGCCCTTACAATGAGCAGTTCTTC
CASSLLLRGTSESPYNEQFF
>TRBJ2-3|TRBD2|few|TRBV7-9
TGTGCCAGCAGCTCCCCGCGCCTCAGCGGGAGCACCACAGATACGCAGTATTTT
CASSSPRLSGSTTDTQYF
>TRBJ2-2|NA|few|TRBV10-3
TGTGCCATCACCTCCGGGAGCGCGAACACCGGGGAGCTGTTTTTT
CAITSGSANTGELFF
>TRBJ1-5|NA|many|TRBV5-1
TGTGCCAGCAGCTTGGGGGGATCGGGACAGCCCCAGCATTTT
CASSLGGSGQPQHF
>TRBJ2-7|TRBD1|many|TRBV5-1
TGCGCCAGCAGCCTCAGAGGGACAGGGGAAGGCTCCTACGAGCAGTACTTC
CASSLRGTGEGSYEQYF
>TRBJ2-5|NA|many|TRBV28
TGTGCCAGCAGTTTAAGGAAAGAGACCCAGTACTTC
CASSLRKETQYF
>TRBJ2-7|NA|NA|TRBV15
TGTGCCACCAGCAGAGCGGACTTCATCTCCTACGAGCAGTACTTC
CATSRADFISYEQYF
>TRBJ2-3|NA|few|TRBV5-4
TGTGCCAGCAGCTTGTTGGGGGAAGGTGCAGATACGCAGTATTTT
CASSLLGEGADTQYF
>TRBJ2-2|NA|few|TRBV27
TGTGCCAGCAGTTCGAGGGGGGAGCTGTTTTTT
CASSSRGELFF
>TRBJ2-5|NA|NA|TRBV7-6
TGTGCCAGCAGCTTACTAGCTAAAGAGACCCAGTACTTC
CASSLLAKETQYF
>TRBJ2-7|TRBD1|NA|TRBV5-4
TGTGCCAGCAGCCCCGGACAGGGAGCTACTTCGGCGTACGAGCAGTACTTC
CASSPGQGATSAYEQYF
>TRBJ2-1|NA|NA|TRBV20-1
TGCAGTGCTAGAAAAGGGCGAGCCTGGGAGACCCAGTTCTTC
CSARKGRAWETQFF
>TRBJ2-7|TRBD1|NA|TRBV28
TGTGTCAGCAGCCCCGCAGGGGGCTCCTACGAGCAGTACTTC
CVSSPAGGSYEQYF
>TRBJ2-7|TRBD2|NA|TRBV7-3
TGTGCCAGCAGCCCCGGACTAGCGCCCTCCTACGAGCAGCACTTC
CASSPGLAPSYEQHF
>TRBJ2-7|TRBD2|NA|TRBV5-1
TGCGCCAGCAGCTTGGTTCTCGGGGGGTCCTACGAGCAGTACTTC
CASSLVLGGSYEQYF
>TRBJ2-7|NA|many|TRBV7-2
TGTGCCAGCAGCCCCCAGACAGTAACCTACGAGCAGTACTTC
CASSPQTVTYEQYF
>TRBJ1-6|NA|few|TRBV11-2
TGTGCCAGCAGCTTAACGGTGACGGGGGGGTCCTATAATTCACCCCTCCACTTT
CASSLTVTGGSYNSPLHF
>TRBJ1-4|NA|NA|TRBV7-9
TGTGCCAGCAGCTTAGGACGGGATGATGAAAAACTGTTTTTT
CASSLGRDDEKLFF
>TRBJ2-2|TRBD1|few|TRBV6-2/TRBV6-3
TGTGCCAGCGACCACCGAGCCCGGGACAGGGTCCCGACGCGAGGCACCGGGGAGCTGTTTTTT
CASDHRARDRVPTRGTGELFF
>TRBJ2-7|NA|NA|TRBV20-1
TGCAGTGCTAGACCCGGGGAGTCCTACGAGCAGTACTTC
CSARPGESYEQYF
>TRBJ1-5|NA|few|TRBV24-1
TGTGCCACCAGTGGCGCAGGGGTAACTCAGCCCCAGCATTTT
CATSGAGVTQPQHF
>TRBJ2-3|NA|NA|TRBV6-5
TGTGCCAGCAGTTACTCACCGGGCCTTACCACAGATACGCAGTATTTT
CASSYSPGLTTDTQYF
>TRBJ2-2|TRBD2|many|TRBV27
TGTGCCAGCAGTCTCTCTCTGGGTAGCGGGGCCGGCGGGGAGCTGTTTTTT
CASSLSLGSGAGGELFF
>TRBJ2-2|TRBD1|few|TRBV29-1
TGCAGCGTGGGGACAGGGATTCCCGGGGAGCTGTTTTTT
CSVGTGIPGELFF
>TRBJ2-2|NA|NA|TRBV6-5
TGTGCCGGCAGTTACAGGTCCCCGAATACCGGGGAGCTGTTTTTT
CAGSYRSPNTGELFF
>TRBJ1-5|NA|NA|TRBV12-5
TGTGCTAGTGGTTTGGTACTTGCAGGTGGGGAGGGAGATCAGCCCCAGCATTTT
CASGLVLAGGEGDQPQHF
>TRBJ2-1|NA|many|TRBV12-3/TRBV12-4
TGTGCCAGCAGGGCCCCTCCTACTGAGCAGTTCTTC
CASRAPPTEQFF
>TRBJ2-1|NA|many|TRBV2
TGTGCCAGCATGGAGAGGAGAGGATCGAATGAGCAGTTCTTC
CASMERRGSNEQFF
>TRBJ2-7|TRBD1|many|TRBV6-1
TGTGCCAGTAGAAAGGCAGGGGGCCAGAACTCGTACGAGCAGTACTTC
CASRKAGGQNSYEQYF
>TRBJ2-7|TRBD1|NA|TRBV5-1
TGCGCCAGCAGCCTACCCCAGGGGGCGGGTGAGCAGTACTTC
CASSLPQGAGEQYF
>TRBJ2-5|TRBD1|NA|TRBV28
TGTGCCAGCAGTTGGGGACAGGGTCGGGCGGTGACCCAGTACTTC
CASSWGQGRAVTQYF
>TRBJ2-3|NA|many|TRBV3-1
TGTGCCAGCAGCCCGCTGACGGACGGGGAAGATACGCAGTATTTT
CASSPLTDGEDTQYF
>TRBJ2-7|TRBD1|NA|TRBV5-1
TGCGCCAGCAGCCGGGACAGATCCTACTACGAGCAGTACTTC
CASSRDRSYYEQYF
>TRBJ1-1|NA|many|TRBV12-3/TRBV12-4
TGTGCCAGCAGTCCAAGTAACGGGGGAAGTACTGAAGCTTTCTTT
CASSPSNGGSTEAFF
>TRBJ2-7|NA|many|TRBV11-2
TGTGCCAGCAGCTTAGGGCCAGGCAAGTCCTACGAGCAGTACTTC
CASSLGPGKSYEQYF
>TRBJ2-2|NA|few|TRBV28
TGTGCCAGCAGTAATCGGGGGAGCACCGGGGAGCTGTTTTTT
CASSNRGSTGELFF